This T cell receptor (beta chain) was identified during a study of blood T cell repertoires in COVID-19. In the original processing: Estimated nucleated cell counts came from reference gene primer amplification. Repertoires were generated with immunoSEQ multiplex PCR, while TCRdb's copy carries only in-frame clones and drops some. The V and J calls and clone size are taken from that table; D and trimming were inferred from the DNA. The sample includes roughly 180,000 clones, 75% to 90% seen only once; the top ten take 6.5% to 10%. Per germline, CDR1 MDHEN and CDR2 SYDVKM. This CDR3 spans 15 amino acids. The germline V and J ends were trimmed by 3 bases and 8 bases, with 16 bases remaining between them.

This clonotype was sampled from a woman aged 55-69 years with acute or convalescent COVID-19. The rearrangement links TRBV28 to TRBJ1-4; tentatively, D is TRBD1 (5 bases). Sequenced material: peripheral blood. This chain's CDR3 is CASSLGGDGKEKLFF. CDR3 bases: TGTGCCAGCAGTTTGGGGGGGGACGGCAAAGAAAAACTGTTTTTT.